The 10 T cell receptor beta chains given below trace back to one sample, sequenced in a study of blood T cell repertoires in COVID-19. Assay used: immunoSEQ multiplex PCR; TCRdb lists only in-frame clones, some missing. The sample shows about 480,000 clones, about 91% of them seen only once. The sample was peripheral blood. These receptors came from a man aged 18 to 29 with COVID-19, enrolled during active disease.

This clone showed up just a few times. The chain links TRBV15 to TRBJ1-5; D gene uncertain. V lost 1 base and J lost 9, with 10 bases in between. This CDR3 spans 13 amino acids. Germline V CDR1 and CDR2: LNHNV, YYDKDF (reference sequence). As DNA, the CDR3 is TGTGCCACCAGCAGAGTGCCGAGCGGGCCCCAGCATTTT. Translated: CATSRVPSGPQHF.

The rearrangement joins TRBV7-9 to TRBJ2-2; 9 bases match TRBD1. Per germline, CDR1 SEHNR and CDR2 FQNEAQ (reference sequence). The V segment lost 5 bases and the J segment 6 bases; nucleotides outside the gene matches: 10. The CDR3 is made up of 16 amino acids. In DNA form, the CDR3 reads TGTGCCAGCAGCCTTCGGACAGGGGAGATACCCGGGGAGCTGTTTTTT. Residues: CASSLRTGEIPGELFF.

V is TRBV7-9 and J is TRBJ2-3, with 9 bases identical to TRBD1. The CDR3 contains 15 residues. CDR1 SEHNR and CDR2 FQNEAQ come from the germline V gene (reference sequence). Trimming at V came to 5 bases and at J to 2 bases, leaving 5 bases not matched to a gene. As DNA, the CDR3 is TGTGCCAGCAGCACGGGACAGGGTACCACAGATACGCAGTATTTT. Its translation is CASSTGQGTTDTQYF.

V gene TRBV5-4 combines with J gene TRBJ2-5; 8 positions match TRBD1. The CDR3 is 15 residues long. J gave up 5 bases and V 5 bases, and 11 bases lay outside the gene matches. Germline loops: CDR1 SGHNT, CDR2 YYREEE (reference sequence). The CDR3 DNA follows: TGTGCCAGCAGGCCCGGACAGGGAAGAATGGAGACCCAGTACTTC. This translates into CASRPGQGRMETQYF.

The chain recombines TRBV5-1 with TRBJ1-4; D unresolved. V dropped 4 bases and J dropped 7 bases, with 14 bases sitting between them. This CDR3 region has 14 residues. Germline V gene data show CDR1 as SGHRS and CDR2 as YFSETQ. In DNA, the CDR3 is TGCGCCAGCAGCCCCGGGTTGGAGGGTGAAAAACTGTTTTTT. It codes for CASSPGLEGEKLFF.

The CDR3 loop is CATSEAGTGDNQPQHF. Here the CDR3 DNA reads TGTGCCACCAGTGAGGCCGGGACAGGGGACAATCAGCCCCAGCATTTT. V usage is TRBV24-1 and J usage is TRBJ1-5; 10 bases line up with TRBD1. The CDR3 is 16 amino acids. CDR1 and CDR2 (germline): KGHDR, SFDVKD. The ends lost 4 bases at V and 3 bases at J; junction bases unmatched: 5.

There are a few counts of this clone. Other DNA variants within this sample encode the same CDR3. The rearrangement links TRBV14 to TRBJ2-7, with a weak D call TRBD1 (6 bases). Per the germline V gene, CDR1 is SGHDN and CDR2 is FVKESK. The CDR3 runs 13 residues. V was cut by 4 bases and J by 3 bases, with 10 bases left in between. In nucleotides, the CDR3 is TGTGCCAGCAGCCGTGGCAGGGGCTACGAGCAGTACTTC. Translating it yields CASSRGRGYEQYF.

The CDR3 loop reads CASRGLAGGRTDTQYF. The CDR3 DNA sequence: TGTGCCAGTAGGGGACTAGCGGGGGGTCGCACAGATACGCAGTATTTT. V is TRBV19 and J is TRBJ2-3, with 15 bases that match TRBD2. Germline lookup yields CDR1 LNHDA and CDR2 SQIVND (reference sequence). V lost 6 bases, J lost 1 base, and 2 bases stayed unmatched. The CDR3 loop spans 16 amino acids. The whole variable domain, filled in from reference TRBV19 and TRBJ2-3, reads DGGITQSPKYLFRKEGQNVTLSCEQNLNHDAMYWYRQDPGQGLRLIYYSQIVNDFQKGDIAEGYSVSREKKESFPLTVTSAQKNPTAFYLCASRGLAGGRTDTQYFGPGTRLTVL.

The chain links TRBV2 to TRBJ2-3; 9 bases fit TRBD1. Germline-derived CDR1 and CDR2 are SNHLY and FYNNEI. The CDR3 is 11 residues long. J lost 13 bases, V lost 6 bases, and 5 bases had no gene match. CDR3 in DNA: TGTGCCAGCAGAAGGACAGGGGTAGAGTATTTT. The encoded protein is CASRRTGVEYF.

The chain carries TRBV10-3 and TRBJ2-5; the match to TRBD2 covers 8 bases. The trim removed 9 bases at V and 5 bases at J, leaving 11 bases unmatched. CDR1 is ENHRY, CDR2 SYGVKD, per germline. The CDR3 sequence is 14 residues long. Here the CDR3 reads CAISSGTSRETQYF. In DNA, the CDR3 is TGTGCCATTAGTAGCGGGACCAGCCGGGAGACCCAGTACTTC.